This T cell receptor beta chain was recorded in a study of T cell responses to AZD1222 COVID-19 vaccine. General study findings and limits: Only after the peak T cell response were repertoires sampled. Recipients of two AZD1222 doses showed rising Spike-specific TCR breadth and depth.

Concerning this clone: Its antigen is unidentified.

Germline assignment: CDR1 SGHKS and CDR2 YYEKEE (reference sequence). With 2 bases removed from V and 0 bases from J, the gap between germline ends came to 15 bases. The CDR3 contains 17 residues. Assay used: immunoSEQ multiplex PCR; TCRdb lists only in-frame clones, some missing. The sample yields about 94,000 clones, about 85% seen once. The chain couples TRBV5-5 to TRBJ1-3; D is perhaps TRBD1 (6 bases). This material consisted of peripheral blood, taken 28 days after the second AZD1222 dose. The TCR comes from an adult who received the AZD1222 COVID-19 vaccine. The CDR3 region is CASSFVWTASSGNTIYF. The CDR3 nucleotides are TGTGCCAGCAGCTTTGTGTGGACAGCCAGCTCTGGAAACACCATATATTTT.